Sequencing of this T cell receptor (beta chain) was carried out in a study of OX40 agonist ivuxolimab in advanced cancers. Study overall: Roughly two fifths of patients had received prior checkpoint inhibitor therapy. General study points: Expanded clones belonging to CD8+ T cells outnumbered, on average, those of CD4+.

The CDR3 is 14 residues long. V lost 1 base and J lost 4, with 10 bases in between. The germline V gene has CDR1 SGHTA and CDR2 FQGNSA. This table comes from immunoSEQ multiplex PCR, and its TCRdb copy is limited to in-frame clones, with some not included. Seen here are about 77,000 clones, over 75% observed once, and the top ten hold 3.5% to 6%. On this clone: Its target is not known.

The specimen comprised CD4+ or CD8+ T cells sorted from blood, sampled in a trial of the OX40 agonist ivuxolimab. J is TRBJ1-1 and V is TRBV7-2; D unresolved. The clonotype was recovered from an adult with an advanced solid tumor such as melanoma, head and neck, liver or kidney cancer. The CDR3 bases are TGTGCCAGCAGCTTAGACGGGATGGGCACTGAAGCTTTCTTT. Its protein product is CASSLDGMGTEAFF.